This TCR beta chain was captured in a study of OX40 agonist ivuxolimab in advanced cancers. The overall study: Administration of intravenous ivuxolimab to patients occurred every 2 weeks at 0.01 to 10 mg/kg. Dose-escalation patients' cancers were hepatocellular carcinoma, melanoma, renal cell or head and neck cancer.

Measured with immunoSEQ multiplex PCR; TCRdb has only the in-frame clones, and not every one. There are 45,000 to 60,000 clones in the sample; less than 85% occur only once, and under 2% lies in the top ten. Patients were excluded for autoimmune disease history or systemic immunosuppression. This clonotype was sampled from an adult with an advanced solid tumor such as melanoma, head and neck, liver or kidney cancer. Sequences were derived from CD4+ or CD8+ T cells sorted from blood, sampled in a trial of the OX40 agonist ivuxolimab.

CDR3 protein: CASTRGENTEAFF. CDR3 bases: TGTGCCAGCACCCGAGGTGAGAACACTGAAGCTTTCTTT. This rearrangement joins TRBV11-1 to TRBJ1-1, with D hard to call. Trimming pared 7 bases from V and 1 base from J, leaving 10 bases between. CDR1 is SGHAT, CDR2 FQDESV, per germline (reference sequence). This CDR3 spans 13 amino acids.